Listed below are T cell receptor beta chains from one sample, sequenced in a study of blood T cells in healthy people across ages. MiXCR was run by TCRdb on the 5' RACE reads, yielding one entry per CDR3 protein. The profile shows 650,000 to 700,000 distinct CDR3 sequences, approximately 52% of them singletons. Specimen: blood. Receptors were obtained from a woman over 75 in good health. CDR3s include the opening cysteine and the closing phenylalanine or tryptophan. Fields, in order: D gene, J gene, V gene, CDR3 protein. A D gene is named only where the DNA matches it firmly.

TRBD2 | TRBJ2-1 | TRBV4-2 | CASSQAGGSSYEQFF
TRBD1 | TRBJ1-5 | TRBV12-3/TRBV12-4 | CASSLGGTGGQPQHF
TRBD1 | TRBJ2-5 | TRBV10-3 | CAIRSRDRGFEQYF
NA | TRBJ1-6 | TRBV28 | CASSRSVASYNSPLHF
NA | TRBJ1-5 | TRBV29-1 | CSVGNRDGQPQHF
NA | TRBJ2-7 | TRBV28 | CASSLVRADEQYF
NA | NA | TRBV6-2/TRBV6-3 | CASRPAIPSYEQYF
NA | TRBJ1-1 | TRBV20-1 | CSAAWEGSTEAFF
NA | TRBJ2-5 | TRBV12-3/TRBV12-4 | CASSLVQRTAETQYF
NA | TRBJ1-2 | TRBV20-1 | CSASLSPLGPNYGYTF
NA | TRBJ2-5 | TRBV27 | CASSFVGGQETQYF
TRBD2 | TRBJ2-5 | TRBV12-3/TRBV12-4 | CASSNRGGLASETQYF
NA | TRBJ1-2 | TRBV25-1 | CASSDGRHGYTF
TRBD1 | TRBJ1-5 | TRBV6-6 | CASRGVPGQGSRPQHF
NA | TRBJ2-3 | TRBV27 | CASSVADNTDTQYF
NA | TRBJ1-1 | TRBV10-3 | CAISDLQGGTEAFF
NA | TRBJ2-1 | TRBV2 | CASSEAPGTVYEQFF
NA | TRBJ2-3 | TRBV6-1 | CASSLRGGQASTDTQYF
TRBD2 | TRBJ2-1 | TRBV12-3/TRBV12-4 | CASRAGPVNEQFF
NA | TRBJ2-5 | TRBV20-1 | CSARAQQAYQKTQYF
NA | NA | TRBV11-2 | CASSSPGKETQFF
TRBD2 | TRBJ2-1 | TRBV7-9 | CASSSATSGMGNEQFF
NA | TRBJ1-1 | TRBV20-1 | CSARGTALNTEAFF
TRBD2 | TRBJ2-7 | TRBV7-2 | CASSLVASGIGPREQYF
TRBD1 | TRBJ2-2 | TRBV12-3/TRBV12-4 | CASGTGRHGELFF
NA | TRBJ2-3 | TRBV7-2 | CASSLAASTQYF
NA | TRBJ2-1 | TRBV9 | CASSATGLGEQFF
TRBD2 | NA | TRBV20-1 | CSAGTGASGGRLYEQYF
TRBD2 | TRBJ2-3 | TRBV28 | CASSLKLAGGGADTQYF
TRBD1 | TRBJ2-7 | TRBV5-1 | CASSFLGQGASYEQYF
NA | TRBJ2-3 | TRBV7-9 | CASSVEQPDTQYF
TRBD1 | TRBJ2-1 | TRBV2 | CASTRDSTLWQFF
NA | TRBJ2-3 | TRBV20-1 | CSLRPPTDTQYF
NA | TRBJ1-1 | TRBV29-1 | CSVLTGGTEAFF
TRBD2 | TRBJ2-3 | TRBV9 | CANSVVERGLDTQYF
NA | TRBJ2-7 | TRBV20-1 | CSARDVGSTYEQYF
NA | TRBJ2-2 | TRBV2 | CASSTGELPGELFF
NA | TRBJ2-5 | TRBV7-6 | CASSLGTNPLLGTQYF
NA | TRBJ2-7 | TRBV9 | CASSADVSWIYEQYF
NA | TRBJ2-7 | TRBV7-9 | CASSFQPGQQYF
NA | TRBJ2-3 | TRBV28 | CASSFGIQLITDTQYF
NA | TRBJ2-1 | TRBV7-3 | CASSISLNEQFF
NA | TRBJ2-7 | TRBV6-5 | CASSDQLNRRYF
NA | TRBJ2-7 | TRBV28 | CASGVGSYEQYF
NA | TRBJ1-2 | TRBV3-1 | CASSQDVTKIGPTGKHYGYTF
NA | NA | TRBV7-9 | CASTTGPLYEQYF
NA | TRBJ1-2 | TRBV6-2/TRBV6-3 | CASSYKGLGNYGYTF
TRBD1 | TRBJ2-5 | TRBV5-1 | CASSFRTGPEEAQYF
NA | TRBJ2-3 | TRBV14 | CASSQARPDTQYF
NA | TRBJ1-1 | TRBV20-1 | CSAKDMNTEAFF
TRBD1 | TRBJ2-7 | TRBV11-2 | CASSLTGGTGDEQYF
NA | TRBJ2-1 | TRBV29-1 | CSVGGGTWNEQFF
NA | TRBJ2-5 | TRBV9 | CASSDPRGGVYNEQYF
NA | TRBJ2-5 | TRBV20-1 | CSARVKLAIYKQYF
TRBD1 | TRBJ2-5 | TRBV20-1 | CSANTGTDLQETQYF